This TCR beta chain was sequenced in a study of CD8 T cells in ankylosing spondylitis. Study outcomes and limitations: Researchers report that disease-linked clones proved CD8+ and relatively rare in peripheral blood. The authors reported significant enrichment of disease-linked clones in matched ankylosing spondylitis synovial fluid. About eight highly homologous variants made up a TCR beta motif that seemed to typify ankylosing spondylitis blood.

Quantitative 5'-RACE with molecular barcodes produced the TCR beta libraries. A single record per CDR3 protein comes from TCRdb applying MiXCR to the 5' RACE reads. The sample consists of hundreds of thousands of distinct CDR3 sequences, approximately 26% of them appearing once. About this clonotype: Its target is not known.

The CDR3 extends over 15 amino acids. Germline V CDR1 and CDR2: KGHDR, SFDVKD. Trimming pared 0 bases from V and 7 bases from J, leaving 11 bases between. This chain joins TRBV24-1 and TRBJ2-2; tentatively, D is TRBD1 or TRBD2 (5 bases each). The sequencing input was blood, either unsorted or a sorted T cell fraction (not recorded which). The source is a male donor with ankylosing spondylitis. The CDR3, as DNA: TGTGCCACCAGTGATTTGAGAGGGGCGGACGGGGAGCTGTTTTTT. It codes for CATSDLRGADGELFF.